This T cell receptor (beta chain) was identified in a study of shared clonotypes between healthy human individuals. On the study more broadly: Each donor had three CD4 naive, three CD4 memory, two CD8 naive and one CD8 memory plate. General study results and limits: The study generally estimated greater richness for naive than memory subsets. Rarefaction showed sorted-subset sequencing was incomplete despite large depth.

Terminally differentiated effector memory CD45RA+ cells were excluded by CCR7 positive selection of CD45RO-negative cells. On this clone itself: Its antigen is not identified.

The data were produced by immunoSEQ multiplex PCR, yet TCRdb's version contains in-frame clones alone and is incomplete. The sample contains some 600,000 clones, approximately 96% of which appear only once. V was cut by 0 bases and J by 4 bases, with 16 bases left in between. Germline CDR1 and CDR2: MGHRA and YSYEKL. The length of the CDR3 is 17 residues. The specimen was naive CD8+ T cells sorted from blood. This chain connects TRBV4-1 to TRBJ1-3; D is uncertain. This TCR came from a woman in her twenties or thirties in good health. The CDR3 bases are TGCGCCAGCAGCCAAGATCCCTCGACTCTGGGGGGAAACACCATATATTTT. As protein: CASSQDPSTLGGNTIYF.